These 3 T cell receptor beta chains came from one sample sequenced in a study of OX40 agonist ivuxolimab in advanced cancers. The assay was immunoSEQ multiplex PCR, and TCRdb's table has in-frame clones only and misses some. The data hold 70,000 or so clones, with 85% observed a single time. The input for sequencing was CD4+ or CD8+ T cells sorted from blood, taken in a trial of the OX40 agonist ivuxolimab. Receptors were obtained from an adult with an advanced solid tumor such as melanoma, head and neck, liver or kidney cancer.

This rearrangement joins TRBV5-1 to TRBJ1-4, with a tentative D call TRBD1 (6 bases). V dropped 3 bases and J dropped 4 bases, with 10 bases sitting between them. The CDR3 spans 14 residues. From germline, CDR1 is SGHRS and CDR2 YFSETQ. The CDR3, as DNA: TGCGCCAGCAGCTCTGGACAGAGTAATGAAAAACTGTTTTTT. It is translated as CASSSGQSNEKLFF. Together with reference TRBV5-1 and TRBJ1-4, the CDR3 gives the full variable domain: KAGVTQTPRYLIKTRGQQVTLSCSPISGHRSVSWYQQTPGQGLQFLFEYFSETQRNKGNFPGRFSGRQFSNSRSEMNVSTLELGDSALYLCASSSGQSNEKLFFGSGTQLSVL.

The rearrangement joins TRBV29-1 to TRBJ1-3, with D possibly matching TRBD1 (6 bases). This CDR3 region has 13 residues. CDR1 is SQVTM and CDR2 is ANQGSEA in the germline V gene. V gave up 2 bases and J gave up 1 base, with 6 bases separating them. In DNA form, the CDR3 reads TGCAGCGTTGAACAGGGGTCTGGAAACACCATATATTTT. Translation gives CSVEQGSGNTIYF.

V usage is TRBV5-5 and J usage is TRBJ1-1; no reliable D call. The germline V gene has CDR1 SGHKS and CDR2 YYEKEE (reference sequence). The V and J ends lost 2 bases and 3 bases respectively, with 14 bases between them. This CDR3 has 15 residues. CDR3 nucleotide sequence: TGTGCCAGCAGCTTCCGGTTCGCTGGGGACACTGAAGCTTTCTTT. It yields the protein CASSFRFAGDTEAFF.